The rows below give T cell receptor beta chains drawn from one sample of a study of blood T cell repertoires in COVID-19. Only in-frame clones appear in the TCRdb table, and some are missing; sequencing was by immunoSEQ multiplex PCR. In the table there are over 120,000 clones, around nine tenths of which are singletons. Sequencing was performed on peripheral blood. The receptors were sampled from a woman in her forties or fifties with active or convalescent COVID-19. Each CDR3 is given with its conserved first and last residue. The D gene is left open where the match is weak. Part of the rows lack a size; the others show once, few, many or a class for expanded clones.

TRBV5-1	TRBJ2-1	TRBD2	NA	13	TGCGCCAGCAGCTTGGACCTTCAGCGGGAGCCTTTCTTC	CASSLDLQREPFF
TRBV19	TRBJ1-2	NA	NA	19	TGTGCCAGTAGTATTCGACGAGGGGGGGCCGGAATAGCTAACTATGGCTACACCTTC	CASSIRRGGAGIANYGYTF
TRBV27	TRBJ2-1	NA	NA	12	TGTGCCAGCAGTCTTCAGGGTGGGGAGCAGTTCTTC	CASSLQGGEQFF
TRBV10-3	TRBJ2-7	TRBD1	NA	15	TGTGCCATCAGTGAGATCCGGACAGGGACCTACGAGCAGTACTTC	CAISEIRTGTYEQYF
TRBV7-9	TRBJ2-1	TRBD2	NA	16	TGTGCCAGCAGCTTACCCGCGGGACTAGGGTACAATGAGCAGTTCTTC	CASSLPAGLGYNEQFF
TRBV2	TRBJ1-3	NA	NA	14	TGTGCCAGCAGTGTGGGAGGGTTAGGAAACACCATATATTTT	CASSVGGLGNTIYF
TRBV7-2	TRBJ1-2	TRBD1	NA	13	TGTGCCAGCAGCGGGGACAGGGGTTATGGCTACACCTTC	CASSGDRGYGYTF
TRBV27	TRBJ1-1	TRBD1	NA	14	TGTGCCAGCAGCAAGGGACAGATGAACACTGAAGCTTTCTTT	CASSKGQMNTEAFF
TRBV7-9	TRBJ2-3	NA	NA	14	TGTGCCAGCAGCTTACTCCAGGGTTCGGATACGCAGTATTTT	CASSLLQGSDTQYF
TRBV11-2	TRBJ1-3	NA	NA	14	TGTGCCAGCAGCGCAGCTTCTAGGGGAAACACCATATATTTT	CASSAASRGNTIYF
TRBV24-1	TRBJ2-1	TRBD1	NA	14	TGTGCCACCAGTGACGACAGGGTCGCGAATGAGCAGTTCTTC	CATSDDRVANEQFF
TRBV5-1	TRBJ2-7	TRBD2	NA	13	TGCGCCAGCAGCCTCCGGGGGGTCCACGAGCAGTACTTC	CASSLRGVHEQYF
TRBV19	TRBJ2-7	NA	NA	13	TGTGCCAGTAGTATCCCTTTTGCGTACGAGCAGTACTTC	CASSIPFAYEQYF
TRBV28	TRBJ1-2	NA	NA	14	TGTGCCAGCAGTTTAATCCAGGGGAACTATGGCTACACCTTC	CASSLIQGNYGYTF
TRBV3-1/TRBV3-2	TRBJ2-1	TRBD2	NA	14	TGTGCCAGCAGCCCCCGACTAGCGCAGTATGAGCAGTTCTTC	CASSPRLAQYEQFF
TRBV6-2/TRBV6-3	TRBJ2-4	TRBD2	NA	18	TGTGCCAGCAGTTACGGGCCGGGACTAGCGTGGGCCAAAAACATTCAGTACTTC	CASSYGPGLAWAKNIQYF
TRBV5-6	TRBJ1-2	NA	NA	13	TGTGCCAGCAGCTTAAGACAGAGCTATGGCTACACCTTC	CASSLRQSYGYTF
TRBV6-2/TRBV6-3	TRBJ1-2	TRBD1	NA	15	TGTGCCAGCAGTAAATCCGGGACAGAAATCTATGGCTACACCTTC	CASSKSGTEIYGYTF
TRBV12-3/TRBV12-4	TRBJ1-2	TRBD1	once	13	TGTGCCAGCAGTTTTGACAGGGGAATTTACTACACCTTC	CASSFDRGIYYTF
TRBV12-3/TRBV12-4	TRBJ1-5	NA	NA	11	TGTGCCAGCAGCAGAAATCAGCCCCAGCATTTT	CASSRNQPQHF
TRBV7-2	TRBJ2-7	TRBD1	NA	15	TGTGCCAGCAGCTTAAGGGGGACAGGGGGCTACGAGCAGTACTTC	CASSLRGTGGYEQYF
TRBV6-1	TRBJ1-1	NA	NA	13	TGTGCCAGCAGTGAAGACAGGGACACTGAAGCTTTCTTT	CASSEDRDTEAFF
TRBV3-1/TRBV3-2	TRBJ2-1	TRBD2	NA	18	TGTGCCAGCAGCCATTCCGGACTAGCGGGAGCCTGGTACAATGAGCAGTTCTTC	CASSHSGLAGAWYNEQFF
TRBV30	TRBJ1-2	NA	once	17	TGTGCCCTACACAGGGAAAAGGGACTACGGAGTAACTATGGCTACACCTTC	CALHREKGLRSNYGYTF
TRBV24-1	TRBJ1-1	NA	NA	16	TGTGCCACCAGTGATGGGGGTTGGGGGGGGAGCACTGAAGCTTTCTTT	CATSDGGWGGSTEAFF
TRBV2	TRBJ1-2	NA	NA	14	TGTGCCAGCACTATTCTCTCCAGAACGGGTGGCTACACCTTC	CASTILSRTGGYTF
TRBV19	TRBJ1-3	NA	few	17	TGTGCCAGTAGTATAGCTCTGCTCGGGACAATAGGAAACACCATATATTTT	CASSIALLGTIGNTIYF